This T cell receptor (beta chain) was recorded in a study of shared clonotypes between healthy human individuals (dated by TCRdb to about 2020). For the wider study: Three men and a couple of women, aged 18 to 49 years, made up the cohort. For each donor, three plates each were used for CD4 naive and CD4 memory, two plates were used for CD8 naive, and one plate was used for CD8 memory. The study deeply sequenced blood TCR repertoires of five healthy adults to estimate repertoire size and the extent of clonotype sharing between individuals. To increase sequencing depth and limit assay-specific biases, different laboratories used diverse techniques to prepare libraries and sequence TCR repertoires. Leukapheresis yielded between about 0.9 and 9 billion PBMCs per donor. Study-wide conclusions, independent of this receptor: Naive subsets generally had larger estimated clonotype richness than memory subsets did. Pairwise subsampling indicated that sequencing depth was expected to affect the degree of clonotype sharing among donors. Rarefaction of sorted-subset datasets indicated incomplete sequencing despite the large sequencing depth. Sharing across a few donors was observed for 4.5% to 6.5% of naive CD4, 3% to 3.5% of naive CD8, 2% to 2.5% of memory CD4, and over 0.3% of memory CD8 clonotypes. Clonotypes shared by all four sorted-subset donors showed higher generation probabilities than non-shared clonotypes. The genetic and exposure-history diversity represented was limited by the small number of donors. Sampling was restricted to blood, and TCR repertoires in tissues likely differ from the TCR repertoires found in blood.

The donors were healthy, HIV-negative adults who had no recently reported acute infections or vaccinations. Every donor was a Caucasian adult living in Nashville, Tennessee, USA. CD4+ T cells were enriched by magnetic negative selection, after which naive cells were positively selected on CD45RA and the negative fraction was taken as the memory subset. Blood was collected by leukapheresis, and PBMCs were isolated by Ficoll-Histopaque density gradient centrifugation and then cryopreserved in liquid nitrogen vapor phase. Analytical flow cytometry was used to check the purity and quantity of each magnetically sorted T cell population. Genomic DNA was isolated from each sorted fraction and quantified by UV absorbance on a Nanodrop 2000c. Using the deep immunoSEQ assay, TCR CDR3 regions were amplified from genomic DNA by multiplex PCR. Genomic DNA extracted from each cell subset was distributed evenly over all wells of several immunoSEQ 96-well plates, and each plate served as one replicate. For sorted subsets, each replicate PCR was loaded with roughly 0.2 ug genomic DNA, equivalent to 30,000 or so T cell genomes. Purified libraries were quantified with a Qubit 3.0 fluorometer, sized on a Bioanalyzer 2100, and re-quantified with the KAPA Library Quantification kit. Each immunoSEQ 96-well plate was sequenced on its own single-read 150-cycle Illumina NextSeq 550 flow cell. From the authors' description of their analysis: The immunoSEQ output contained only junctional sequences without quality scores, so filtering could not match that applied to full-length reads. To assign V/J genes and CDR3, sequences were annotated against IMGT germline references using PyIR, a Python wrapper for IgBLAST v1.9. Reads with weak V/J assignments (E-value above 1e-6), missing CDR3, stop codons, out-of-frame junctions, or ambiguous translated residues were removed. V3J clonotypes were defined as sequences sharing an identical inferred V gene, J gene, and CDR3 amino acid sequence. The percentage overlap between two repertoires was calculated by dividing the number of shared unique clonotypes by the size of the smaller repertoire. Repertoire richness was assessed with RTK rarefaction, the Chao1 estimator, and Recon v2.1 estimates of unobserved clonotypes. OLGA was used to compute generation probabilities for all TCRbeta clonotypes that the gDNA method yielded from a few donors. TCRdb retrieved this table from immuneACCESS and kept in-frame rearrangements only. Not all clones are present; in checked studies, unresolved V genes account for under half, and no reason is known for the remainder. V and J calls and clone size follow that table, whereas D and trimming were derived from the DNA. Within this sample are about 2 million clones, with about 95% of them counted one time only. The ten most abundant clones make up about 0.13% of the sample.

Comments on this clone: The specificity of this receptor is unknown. One base away there is no much larger clone; base qualities are not given.

CDR1 and CDR2 were assigned from the germline V gene as SGHVS and FQNEAQ. V and J lose 4 bases and 9 bases, and a span of 16 bases separates them. Its CDR3 holds 14 amino acids, cysteine through phenylalanine. Here the CDR3 DNA is all that survives: 42 bases in frame from base 1. Sample: naive CD4+ T cells sorted from blood. The cell subset or site tag for this specimen amounts to: CD45RA+ positively selected. The receptor chain draws on TRBV7-8 and TRBJ2-1; the D gene lacks a confident call. This receptor was identified in a man aged 18 to 30 in good health. The nucleotides read TGTGCCAGCAGCTCACCCCCCCTTATCAGTGAGCAGTTCTTC. It specifies CASSSPPLISEQFF.